Shown below are 12 T cell receptor beta chains from a single sample sequenced in a study of blood T cell repertoires in COVID-19 (dated by TCRdb to 2020 to 2021). The method was the immunoSEQ multiplex PCR assay. TCRdb holds this immuneACCESS table with in-frame rearrangements only. Some clones are missing; in checked studies, unresolved V genes explain under half, and the rest has no known cause. This sample has 250,000 or so clones in its table, and around 86% of those were observed once. Jointly, the top ten make up approximately 7.2% of the sample. Sequenced sample: peripheral blood. These receptors all come from a woman in her seventies with active or convalescent COVID-19.

This clone occurred once. The chain has TRBV5-1 and TRBJ2-3; possible D gene TRBD1, 5 bases. The CDR3 is 15 residues long. The germline V gene has CDR1 SGHRS and CDR2 YFSETQ. The ends were cut back, 3 bases at V and 2 bases at J, with 13 bases in the middle. The CDR3 here is CASSWGRRTTDTQYF. The CDR3 coding sequence is TGCGCCAGCAGCTGGGGCAGACGGACCACAGATACGCAGTATTTT.

The V call is TRBV7-2, the J call TRBJ2-3; maybe TRBD2 (6 bases). With 4 bases removed from V and 3 bases from J, the gap between germline ends came to 8 bases. CDR3 length: 13 residues. Germline V gives CDR1 SGHTA, CDR2 FQGNSA. Here the CDR3 reads CASSWDFTDTQYF. The CDR3 region has the DNA TGTGCCAGCAGCTGGGACTTTACAGATACGCAGTATTTT. Together with reference TRBV7-2 and TRBJ2-3, the CDR3 gives the full variable domain: GAGVSQSPSNKVTEKGKDVELRCDPISGHTALYWYRQSLGQGLEFLIYFQGNSAPDKSGLPSDRFSAERTGGSVSTLTIQRTQQEDSAVYLCASSWDFTDTQYFGPGTRLTVL.

The chain has TRBV3-1 (or the pseudogene TRBV3-2) and TRBJ1-6, with 8 bases matching TRBD1. Per germline, CDR1 LGHDT and CDR2 YNNKEL (reference sequence). After removal of 0 bases from V and 7 bases from J, the junction contained 14 bases not matched to a gene. The CDR3 loop spans 19 amino acids. The CDR3 DNA reads TGTGCCAGCAGCCAAGAGAGAATTACGACAGGGGTGGGGAATTCACCCCTCCACTTT. This encodes CASSQERITTGVGNSPLHF.

The chain uses TRBV11-2 and TRBJ2-4; D perhaps matches TRBD2 (5 bases). Trimming pared 2 bases from V and 3 bases from J, leaving 8 bases between. Germline V CDR1 and CDR2: SGHAT, FQNNGV. This CDR3 contains 14 residues. CDR3 sequence: CASSLSGIKNIQYF. In DNA, the CDR3 is TGTGCCAGCAGCTTAAGCGGTATCAAAAACATTCAGTACTTC. Complete variable domain (other parts from reference TRBV11-2 and TRBJ2-4): EAGVAQSPRYKIIEKRQSVAFWCNPISGHATLYWYQQILGQGPKLLIQFQNNGVVDDSQLPKDRFSAERLKGVDSTLKIQPAKLEDSAVYLCASSLSGIKNIQYFGAGTRLSVL.

The table lists this clone with a count of one. This sequence joins TRBV18 and TRBJ1-3; unclear D gene. Germline V gives CDR1 KGHSH, CDR2 LQKENI. Trimming removed 5 bases from V and 2 bases from J, with 7 bases in between. The CDR3 is 13 amino acids. For the CDR3, the DNA is TGTGCCAGCTCAGAAGCGACTGGAAACACCATATATTTT. It codes for CASSEATGNTIYF.

The chain couples TRBV6-1 to TRBJ1-5, with D perhaps TRBD1 (5 bases). Trimming removed 2 bases from V and 0 bases from J, with 8 bases in between. CDR1 and CDR2 from the germline V gene are MNHNS and SASEGT. The length of the CDR3 is 15 residues. CDR3 bases: TGTGCCAGCAGTGAATGGGGGGGTAGCAATCAGCCCCAGCATTTT. Protein: CASSEWGGSNQPQHF.

The V gene is TRBV25-1, the J gene TRBJ1-1, with D possibly TRBD1 on 5 matching bases. CDR3 length: 13 amino acids. Trimming left V 5 bases short and J 11 bases short, with 18 bases between. Germline CDR1 is MGHDK and CDR2 is SYGVNS. The CDR3 region has the DNA TGTGCCAGCAGTCACCCATCGGGCGGGGGGGCTTTCTTT. This translates into CASSHPSGGGAFF.

The chain has TRBV6-1 and TRBJ1-1; TRBD1 is a possible D gene (6 bases). Germline V gives CDR1 MNHNS, CDR2 SASEGT. The CDR3 is 11 amino acids. Trimming removed 7 bases from V and 6 bases from J, with 9 bases in between. The CDR3 sequence is CASTRTAEAFF. The CDR3 nucleotides read TGTGCCAGCACCCGGACAGCTGAAGCTTTCTTT.

This chain joins TRBV12-3 or TRBV12-4 and TRBJ2-5; D may be TRBD1 (6 bases). Trimming cost V 3 bases and J 5 bases, with 10 bases left between them. The CDR3 is 13 amino acids. The CDR3 region is CASSLDQGETQYF. The CDR3 nucleotides are TGTGCCAGCAGTTTGGATCAGGGGGAGACCCAGTACTTC.

The chain links TRBV5-4 to TRBJ2-1; D remains unclear. CDR3 size: 15 residues. Germline assignment: CDR1 SGHNT and CDR2 YYREEE (reference sequence). Between the trimmed V and J ends, which lost 0 bases and 0 bases, there was a span of 7 bases. In nucleotides, the CDR3 is TGTGCCAGCAGCTTGGGTGCGAGCTCCTACAATGAGCAGTTCTTC. This encodes CASSLGASSYNEQFF.

The genes are TRBV7-9 and TRBJ2-5; the match to TRBD1 covers 7 bases. CDR1 is SEHNR, CDR2 FQNEAQ, per germline (reference sequence). The junction had 5 bases not matched to a gene; V was cut back by 6 bases and J by 1 base. The CDR3 has 14 amino acids. DNA of the CDR3: TGTGCCAGCAGGATAGACAGGGCCCAAGAGACCCAGTACTTC. It encodes CASRIDRAQETQYF.

J is TRBJ1-4 and V is TRBV18; D might be TRBD1 (6 bases). The CDR3 totals 13 residues. V lost 5 bases, J lost 4 bases, and 8 bases lay in between. Germline V gives CDR1 KGHSH, CDR2 LQKENI. The CDR3 spells CASSVQGNEKLFF. The CDR3 DNA is TGTGCCAGCTCAGTACAGGGTAATGAAAAACTGTTTTTT.